A single T cell receptor (beta chain) is shown here with its context. Using immunoSEQ multiplex PCR, the repertoire was profiled, and TCRdb retains in-frame clones only, with some absent. The table shows some 700,000 clones, with approximately 83% occurring only once. The data belong to a study of shared T cell receptors in the human thymus. This CDR3 is built from 15 residues. V lost 2 bases, J lost 3 bases, and 14 bases lay in between. The germline V gene encodes CDR1 SEHNR and CDR2 FQNEAQ (reference sequence). The same sample was also studied in work on human thymus T cells. As reported in that work: Donor material was obtained from healthy Finnish infants undergoing corrective surgery for congenital heart defects. Corrective heart surgery yielded resections, and these provided the thymus tissue. Biased V and J segment usage appeared in thymus and peripheral blood. Related studies noted strongly shared thymic repertoires across unrelated people.

Sequenced: thymocytes. The sequence derives from a girl under two years old with a congenital heart defect. This rearrangement joins TRBV7-9 to TRBJ2-7; D unresolved. Here the CDR3 DNA reads TGTGCCAGCAGCTTATTTCCCCACTCCTACTACGAGCAGTACTTC. Its translation is CASSLFPHSYYEQYF.